This entry is about one T cell receptor (beta chain). Its antigen is unknown. TCRdb keeps only in-frame clones here, not all; method: immunoSEQ multiplex PCR. The sample contains about 69,000 clones, around 93% of which appear only once. CDR3 length: 13 residues. The germline V gene has CDR1 MNHEY and CDR2 SVGAGI. With 5 bases removed from V and 6 bases from J, the gap between germline ends came to 12 bases. From the 120-subject validation cohort, which was separate from the roughly 620-subject first cohort, the donors were drawn. These data come from a study of cytomegalovirus exposure and HLA in healthy donors. Study overall: A later analysis reported the same platform for the 120 validation repertoires and the roughly 650 first-cohort repertoires. Study-level findings and limits: Most TCR sequences were rare, but some public TCRs occurred in many donors.

Sequencing was carried out using PBMCs. The sequence was collected from a woman younger than 35 in good health and CMV-seronegative. The rearrangement joins TRBV6-5 to TRBJ2-3, with D possibly TRBD2 on 6 matching bases. This chain's CDR3 is CASSRTNSDTQYF. CDR3 bases: TGTGCCAGCAGTCGGACTAATTCCGATACGCAGTATTTT.